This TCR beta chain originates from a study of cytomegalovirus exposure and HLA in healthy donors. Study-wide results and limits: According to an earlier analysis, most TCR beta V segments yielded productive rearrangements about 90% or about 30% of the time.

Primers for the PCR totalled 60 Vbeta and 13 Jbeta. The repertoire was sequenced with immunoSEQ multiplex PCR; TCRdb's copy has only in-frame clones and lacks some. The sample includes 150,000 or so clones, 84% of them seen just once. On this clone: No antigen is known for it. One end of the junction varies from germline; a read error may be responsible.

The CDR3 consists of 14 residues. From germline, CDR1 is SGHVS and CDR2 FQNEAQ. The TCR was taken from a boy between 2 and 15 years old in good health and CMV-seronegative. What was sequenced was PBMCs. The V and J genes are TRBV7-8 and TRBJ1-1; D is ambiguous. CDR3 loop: CARSLGGRDTEAFF. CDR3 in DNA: TGTGCCAGGAGCTTAGGAGGGCGGGACACTGAAGCTTTCTTT. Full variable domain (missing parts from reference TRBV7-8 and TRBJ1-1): GAGVSQSPRYKVAKRGQDVALRCDPISGHVSLFWYQQALGQGPEFLTYFQNEAQLDKSGLPSDRFFAERPEGSVSTLKIQRTQQEDSAVYLCARSLGGRDTEAFFGQGTRLTVV.